One and the same sample provided the 2 T cell receptor beta chains below, sequenced in a study of blood T cell repertoires in COVID-19. This table comes from immunoSEQ multiplex PCR, and its TCRdb copy is limited to in-frame clones, with some not included. The table lists roughly 180,000 clones, roughly 79% of them singletons. Sequenced material: peripheral blood. The receptors were sampled from a woman in her 40s with COVID-19, enrolled during active disease.

This clone was seen at least ten times. The V gene is TRBV27, the J gene TRBJ2-1; 9 nucleotides match TRBD2. Germline CDR1 is MNHEY and CDR2 is SMNVEV (reference sequence). The CDR3 extends over 17 amino acids. J lost 4 bases, V lost 6 bases, and 13 bases had no gene match. DNA of the CDR3: TGTGCCAGCAGCCCTTCGTCGGGTCTAGCGGGATACAATGAGCAGTTCTTC. Amino acid sequence: CASSPSSGLAGYNEQFF.

The chain employs TRBV5-4 and TRBJ1-2; 8 bases fit TRBD1. CDR3 length equals 13 residues. With V trimmed by 5 bases and J by 5 bases, 5 bases remained unmatched. The germline V gene encodes CDR1 SGHNT and CDR2 YYREEE (reference sequence). CDR3 sequence reads: CASRTGVGYGYTF. In DNA form, the CDR3 reads TGTGCCAGCAGGACAGGGGTTGGTTATGGCTACACCTTC.